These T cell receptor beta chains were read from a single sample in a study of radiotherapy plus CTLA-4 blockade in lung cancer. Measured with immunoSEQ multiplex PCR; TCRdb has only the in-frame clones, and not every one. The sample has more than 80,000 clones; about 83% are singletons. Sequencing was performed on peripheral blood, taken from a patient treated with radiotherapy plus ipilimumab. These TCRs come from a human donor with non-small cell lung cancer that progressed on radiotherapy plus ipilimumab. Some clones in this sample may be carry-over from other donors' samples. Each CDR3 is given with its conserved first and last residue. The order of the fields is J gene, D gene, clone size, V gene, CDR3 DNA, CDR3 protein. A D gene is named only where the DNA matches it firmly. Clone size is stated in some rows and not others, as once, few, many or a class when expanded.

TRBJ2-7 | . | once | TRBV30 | TGTGCCTGGAGTGACCCACATTGGAGCTACGGACAGTACTTC | CAWSDPHWSYGQYF
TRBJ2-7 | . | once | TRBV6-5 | TGTGCCAGCAGTTACTCGTCCAGCTCTCTGGGTGAGCAGTACTTC | CASSYSSSSLGEQYF
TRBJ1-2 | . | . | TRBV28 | TGTGCCAGCCTGGGCGGGAATCGCTACACCTTC | CASLGGNRYTF
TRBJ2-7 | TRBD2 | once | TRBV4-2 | TGTGCCAGCAGCCAAGATGCGGCTAGCGGGGGGGACGAGCAGTACTTC | CASSQDAASGGDEQYF
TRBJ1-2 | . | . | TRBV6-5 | TGTGCCAGCAGTTACTCGGTCATAGGGAACTATGGCTACACCTTC | CASSYSVIGNYGYTF
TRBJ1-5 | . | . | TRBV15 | TGTGCCACCAGCAGAGATTTGCAGCCCCAGCATTTT | CATSRDLQPQHF
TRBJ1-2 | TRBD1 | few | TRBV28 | TGTGCCAGCCGCGAGACAGGGTTGAGGGGGTTTAACTATGGCTACACCTTC | CASRETGLRGFNYGYTF
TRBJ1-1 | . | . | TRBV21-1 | TGTGCCAGCAGCTCCAACTTGGGGGCTTGGGACACTGAAGCTTTCTTT | CASSSNLGAWDTEAFF
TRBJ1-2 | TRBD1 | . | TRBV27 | TGTGCCAGCAGTTTCCGAGGACAGGGAGGGTATGGCTACACCTTC | CASSFRGQGGYGYTF
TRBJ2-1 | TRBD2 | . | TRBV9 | TGTGCCAGCAGCGAACGACTAGCGGGATACAATGAGCAGTTCTTC | CASSERLAGYNEQFF
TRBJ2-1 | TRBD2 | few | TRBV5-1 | TGCGCCAGCAGCCCTAATAGCGGGGGGGCAGGAAATGAGCAGTTCTTC | CASSPNSGGAGNEQFF
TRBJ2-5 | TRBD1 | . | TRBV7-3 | TGTGCCAGCAGCTTAACTCTAACACAGGGGATAGAGACCCAGTACTTC | CASSLTLTQGIETQYF
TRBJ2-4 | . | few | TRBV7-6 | TGTGCCAGCAGCTTAGGTCCGTGGTACGGGGACAAAAACATTCAGTACTTC | CASSLGPWYGDKNIQYF
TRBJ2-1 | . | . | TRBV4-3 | TGCGCCAGCAGCCAAGCTTCTTACAATGAGCAGTTCTTC | CASSQASYNEQFF
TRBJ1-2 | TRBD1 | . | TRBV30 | TGTGCCTGGAGGGCATCATGGGACAGTTATGGCTACACCTTC | CAWRASWDSYGYTF
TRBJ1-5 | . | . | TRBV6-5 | TGTGCCAGCAGTTATGACGCAGGGCTCGATCAGCCCCAGCATTTT | CASSYDAGLDQPQHF
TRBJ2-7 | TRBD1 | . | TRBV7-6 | TGTGCCAGCAGTTCAGGGGGCGGGTGGTCCTACGAGCAGTACTTC | CASSSGGGWSYEQYF
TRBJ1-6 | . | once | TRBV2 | TGTGCCAGCAGTGGAAGGGGGGGCACCTATAATTCACCCCTCCACTTT | CASSGRGGTYNSPLHF
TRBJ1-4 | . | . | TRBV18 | TGTGCCAGCTCACCACCCTCAACTAATGAAAAACTGTTTTTT | CASSPPSTNEKLFF
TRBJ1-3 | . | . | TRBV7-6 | TGTGCCAGCAGCCTGCAACAGGGAAAGGCTGGAAACACCATATATTTT | CASSLQQGKAGNTIYF
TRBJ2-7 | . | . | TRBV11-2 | TGTGCCAGCAGCCCGTATATAGGGGTATCCTACGAGCAGTACTTC | CASSPYIGVSYEQYF
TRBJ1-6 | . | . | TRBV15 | TGTGCCACCAGCAGCCCCGTCGGACCGACCTATAATTCACCCCTCCACTTT | CATSSPVGPTYNSPLHF
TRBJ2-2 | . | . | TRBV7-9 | TGTGCCAGCAGCTTAAGGGGGTTGAACACCGGGGAGCTGTTTTTT | CASSLRGLNTGELFF
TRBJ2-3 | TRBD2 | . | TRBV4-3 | TGCGCCAGCAGCCAAGATAAAACTAGCGGGAGCACAGATACGCAGTATTTT | CASSQDKTSGSTDTQYF
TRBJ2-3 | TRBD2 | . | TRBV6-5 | TGTGCCAGCAGTTACGGCGTAGCGGGGGTCACAGATACGCAGTATTTT | CASSYGVAGVTDTQYF
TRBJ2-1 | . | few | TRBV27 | TGTGCCAGCAGTTACAAACTTAGCGGCAATGAGCAGTTCTTC | CASSYKLSGNEQFF
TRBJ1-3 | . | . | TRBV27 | TGTGCCAGCAGTGTATTAGGGGGAAACACCATATATTTT | CASSVLGGNTIYF
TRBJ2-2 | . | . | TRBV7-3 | TGTGCCAGCAGCATCAGCGGGTTGAACACCGGGGAGCTGTTTTTT | CASSISGLNTGELFF
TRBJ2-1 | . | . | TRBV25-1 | TGTGCCAGCACCCCCGGCGGCAGGGGTAATGAGCAGTTCTTC | CASTPGGRGNEQFF
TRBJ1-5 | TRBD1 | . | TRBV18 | TGTGCCAGCACAACAGGGGGCAGCCAGCCCCAGCATTTT | CASTTGGSQPQHF
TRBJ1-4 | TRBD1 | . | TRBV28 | TGTGCCAGCAGTCCAGCGGACAGGGGGAATGAAAAACTGTTTTTT | CASSPADRGNEKLFF
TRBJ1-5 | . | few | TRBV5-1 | TGCGCCAGCAGCTTGGGGTATAGCAATCAGCCCCAGCATTTT | CASSLGYSNQPQHF
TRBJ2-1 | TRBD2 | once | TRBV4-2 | TGTGCCAGCAGCCAAAACCTCCAGACTAGCGGGATTTACAATGAGCAGTTCTTC | CASSQNLQTSGIYNEQFF
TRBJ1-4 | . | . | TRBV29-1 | TGCAGCGTCGCCTATCAGACGGGGCCTAATGAAAAACTGTTTTTT | CSVAYQTGPNEKLFF
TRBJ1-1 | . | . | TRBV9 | TGTGCCAGCAGCGTAGAGATCGGGACTGAAGCTTTCTTT | CASSVEIGTEAFF
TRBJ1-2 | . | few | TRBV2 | TGTGCCAGCAGTGTCCAGGGGCTTGGTGGCTACACCTTC | CASSVQGLGGYTF
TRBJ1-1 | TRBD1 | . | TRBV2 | TGTGCCAGCAGCAAAAATACATTGACAGGGGCGGAAAATGAAGCTTTCTTT | CASSKNTLTGAENEAFF
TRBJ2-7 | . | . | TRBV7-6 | TGTGCCAGCAGCTTAGCCCTGACAGGTGATGCCTACGAGCAGTACTTC | CASSLALTGDAYEQYF
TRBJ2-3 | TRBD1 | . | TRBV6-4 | TGTGCCAGCAGTGAGGGACAGGGGCACACAGATACGCAGTATTTT | CASSEGQGHTDTQYF
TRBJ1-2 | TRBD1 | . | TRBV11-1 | TGTGCCAGCAGCACCCCCGGACAGGGGGCGGTTGGCTACACCTTC | CASSTPGQGAVGYTF
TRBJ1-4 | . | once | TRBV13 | TGTGCCAGCAGCTTAATCCGCGGAGGCCGAAGGAAAACAACTAATGAAAAACTGTTTTTT | CASSLIRGGRRKTTNEKLFF
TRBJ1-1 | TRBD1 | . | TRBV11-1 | TGTGCCAGCAGCTTGGGACAGGGACGGAACACTGAAGCTTTCTTT | CASSLGQGRNTEAFF
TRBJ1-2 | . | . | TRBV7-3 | TGTGCCAGCAGCATCGGGGCAGGGAGGGGCTACACCTTC | CASSIGAGRGYTF